A selection of T cell receptor beta chains follows, all from one sample in a study of identical twins. One entry per CDR3 protein, called by TCRdb with MiXCR from the 5' RACE reads. The sample carries 1.5 million to 2 million distinct CDR3 sequences, around 29% recorded once. Material for sequencing was cord blood. Receptor source: a newborn girl in good health. Both conserved end residues are part of each CDR3. D genes are given only for firm matches. Clone size is shown for a subset of rows, as once, few, many or a class of expanded clone.

clone size: NA; V gene: TRBV5-1; D gene: TRBD2; J gene: TRBJ2-1; CDR3 DNA: TGCGCCAGCACGCGACTAGCGGGGGGGATAGGGAACAATGAGCAGTTCTTC; CDR3 protein: CASTRLAGGIGNNEQFF
clone size: NA; V gene: TRBV9; D gene: TRBD2; J gene: TRBJ2-5; CDR3 DNA: TGTGCCAGCAGCGTAGCTTTTCCTAGCGGGGGGGCAAAAGAGACCCAGTACTTC; CDR3 protein: CASSVAFPSGGAKETQYF
clone size: NA; V gene: TRBV20-1; D gene: NA; J gene: TRBJ1-1; CDR3 DNA: TGCAGTGCTAGAGACGGAACAGGGTTGAATGAAGCTTTCTTT; CDR3 protein: CSARDGTGLNEAFF
clone size: few; V gene: TRBV29-1; D gene: TRBD2; J gene: TRBJ2-3; CDR3 DNA: TGCAGCGTTGAGCCCCTAGCGGGAGTTAGCACAGATACGCAGTATTTT; CDR3 protein: CSVEPLAGVSTDTQYF
clone size: NA; V gene: TRBV20-1; D gene: TRBD1; J gene: TRBJ1-1; CDR3 DNA: TGCAGTGCTACTCGGGACAGTCGAGGCACTGAAGCTTTCTTT; CDR3 protein: CSATRDSRGTEAFF
clone size: NA; V gene: TRBV27; D gene: NA; J gene: TRBJ1-6; CDR3 DNA: TGTGCCAGCAGTGAGACAGCCAAACGCAATTCACCCCTCCACTTT; CDR3 protein: CASSETAKRNSPLHF
clone size: NA; V gene: TRBV12-3/TRBV12-4; D gene: TRBD2; J gene: TRBJ2-3; CDR3 DNA: TGTGCCAGCAGACCCCTAGCGGGCACCACAGATACGCAATATTTT; CDR3 protein: CASRPLAGTTDTQYF
clone size: few; V gene: TRBV10-3; D gene: TRBD2; J gene: TRBJ2-1; CDR3 DNA: TGTGCCATCAGCGGGACTAGCGGGAATTACAATGAGCAGTTCTTC; CDR3 protein: CAISGTSGNYNEQFF
clone size: NA; V gene: TRBV30; D gene: TRBD1; J gene: TRBJ2-7; CDR3 DNA: TGTGCCTGGGGGGGACAGGGGATTGCGGAGCAGTACTTC; CDR3 protein: CAWGGQGIAEQYF
clone size: NA; V gene: TRBV4-2; D gene: NA; J gene: TRBJ1-5; CDR3 DNA: TGTGCCAGCAGCCAAACCAGGGATCAGCCCCAGCATTTT; CDR3 protein: CASSQTRDQPQHF
clone size: few; V gene: TRBV29-1; D gene: NA; J gene: TRBJ1-2; CDR3 DNA: TGCAGCGTTGAACGGGGGGCCCCCTATGGCTACACCTTC; CDR3 protein: CSVERGAPYGYTF
clone size: many; V gene: TRBV7-2; D gene: NA; J gene: TRBJ2-7; CDR3 DNA: TGTGCCAGCAGCTTAGCGAGTCCGACTAGCTCCTACGAGCAGTACTTC; CDR3 protein: CASSLASPTSSYEQYF
clone size: NA; V gene: TRBV28; D gene: TRBD1; J gene: TRBJ1-5; CDR3 DNA: TGTGCCAGCAGTTTATTGGACAGGGGAGGCCAGCCCCAGCATTTT; CDR3 protein: CASSLLDRGGQPQHF
clone size: few; V gene: TRBV5-1; D gene: NA; J gene: TRBJ2-5; CDR3 DNA: TGCGCCAGCAGCTTCTCGACTGCGCAAGAGACCCAGTACTTC; CDR3 protein: CASSFSTAQETQYF
clone size: NA; V gene: TRBV29-1; D gene: TRBD1; J gene: TRBJ1-2; CDR3 DNA: TGCAGCGTTGTAGGAGCGACAGGGGGCTATGGCTACACCTTC; CDR3 protein: CSVVGATGGYGYTF
clone size: few; V gene: TRBV5-1; D gene: NA; J gene: TRBJ2-5; CDR3 DNA: TGCGCCAGCAGCTTGGTTCCGCTCTCCCCAGAGACCCAGTACTTC; CDR3 protein: CASSLVPLSPETQYF
clone size: NA; V gene: TRBV7-2; D gene: NA; J gene: TRBJ1-2; CDR3 DNA: TGTGCCAGCAGCTTAGCGTCTGGGGCAGCCACGGGGGTATATGGCTACACCTTC; CDR3 protein: CASSLASGAATGVYGYTF
clone size: few; V gene: TRBV10-3; D gene: TRBD1; J gene: TRBJ1-1; CDR3 DNA: TGTGCCATCAGTGAGTCGACAGGGGTTACTGAAGCTTTCTTT; CDR3 protein: CAISESTGVTEAFF
clone size: few; V gene: TRBV25-1; D gene: NA; J gene: TRBJ2-2; CDR3 DNA: TGTGCCACCTCTATAGGGACGAACACCGGGGAGCTGTTTTTT; CDR3 protein: CATSIGTNTGELFF
clone size: NA; V gene: TRBV28; D gene: NA; J gene: TRBJ1-5; CDR3 DNA: TGTGCCAGCAGTTTATGGACAGGTTTTGGAAAAATCGAGCCCCAGCATTTT; CDR3 protein: CASSLWTGFGKIEPQHF
clone size: few; V gene: TRBV11-2; D gene: TRBD2; J gene: TRBJ2-4; CDR3 DNA: TGTGCCAGCAGCTTAGCCTCTAGCGGCCTAGCCAAAAACATTCAGTACTTC; CDR3 protein: CASSLASSGLAKNIQYF
clone size: many; V gene: TRBV9; D gene: TRBD1; J gene: TRBJ1-5; CDR3 DNA: TGTGCCAGCAGCGTAGGGACAGGGGGTCAGCCCCAGCATTTT; CDR3 protein: CASSVGTGGQPQHF
clone size: few; V gene: TRBV19; D gene: TRBD2; J gene: TRBJ2-7; CDR3 DNA: TGTGCCAGTAGTATTAGTGTCACTAGCGGATCCTACGAGCAGTACTTC; CDR3 protein: CASSISVTSGSYEQYF
clone size: NA; V gene: TRBV12-5; D gene: TRBD2; J gene: TRBJ2-3; CDR3 DNA: TGTGCTAGTGGTTTGGACTTATATCCGGGACTAGGAGTTACAGATACGCAGTATTTT; CDR3 protein: CASGLDLYPGLGVTDTQYF
clone size: few; V gene: TRBV14; D gene: TRBD1; J gene: TRBJ2-4; CDR3 DNA: TGTGCCAGCAGCAGGGGGGTAGGACAGGGAAACATTCAGTACTTC; CDR3 protein: CASSRGVGQGNIQYF
clone size: few; V gene: TRBV20-1; D gene: NA; J gene: TRBJ1-2; CDR3 DNA: TGCAGTGCTAGCACTACTAACTATGGCTACACCTTC; CDR3 protein: CSASTTNYGYTF
clone size: once; V gene: TRBV24-1; D gene: NA; J gene: TRBJ1-2; CDR3 DNA: TGTGCCACCAGGGGGGCAGGGAACTATGGCTACACCTTC; CDR3 protein: CATRGAGNYGYTF
clone size: many; V gene: TRBV5-1; D gene: TRBD2; J gene: TRBJ2-3; CDR3 DNA: TGCGCCAGCAGGGCGAGGGGACTAGACCCAGATACGCAGTATTTT; CDR3 protein: CASRARGLDPDTQYF
clone size: NA; V gene: TRBV10-3; D gene: NA; J gene: TRBJ2-5; CDR3 DNA: TGTGCCATCAGTGGGGCAGGCCAGCCTACCTATGAGCAGTACTTC; CDR3 protein: CAISGAGQPTYEQYF
clone size: many; V gene: TRBV10-3; D gene: NA; J gene: TRBJ2-3; CDR3 DNA: TGTGCCATCAGTGTTCCTAGCACAGATACGCAGTATTTT; CDR3 protein: CAISVPSTDTQYF
clone size: NA; V gene: TRBV20-1; D gene: NA; J gene: TRBJ1-6; CDR3 DNA: TGCAGTGGAGGTGAAGTCCTTGGATCACCCCTCCACTTT; CDR3 protein: CSGGEVLGSPLHF
clone size: NA; V gene: TRBV10-3; D gene: TRBD1; J gene: TRBJ2-1; CDR3 DNA: TGTGCCATCAAGGTGGGACAGGGGGGTCTCGAGCAGTTCTTC; CDR3 protein: CAIKVGQGGLEQFF
clone size: NA; V gene: TRBV28; D gene: NA; J gene: TRBJ1-6; CDR3 DNA: TGTGCCAGCAGTCCGTTTGAGGATAATTCACCCCTCCACTTT; CDR3 protein: CASSPFEDNSPLHF
clone size: once; V gene: TRBV28; D gene: TRBD1; J gene: TRBJ1-2; CDR3 DNA: TGTGCCAGCAGCCAGGGGGTAAAGGGCTACACCTTC; CDR3 protein: CASSQGVKGYTF
clone size: NA; V gene: TRBV20-1; D gene: TRBD2; J gene: TRBJ2-7; CDR3 DNA: TGCAGTGCTAGAGTACGGGGACTAGCGGGAGGCGAGCAGTACTTC; CDR3 protein: CSARVRGLAGGEQYF
clone size: NA; V gene: TRBV28; D gene: NA; J gene: TRBJ2-5; CDR3 DNA: TGTGCCAGCAGTATCGGGACGGCCAGGCAGTACTTC; CDR3 protein: CASSIGTARQYF
clone size: NA; V gene: TRBV20-1; D gene: NA; J gene: TRBJ1-5; CDR3 DNA: TGCAGTGCGACCAACCCGGGACACAATCAGCCCCAGCATTTT; CDR3 protein: CSATNPGHNQPQHF
clone size: NA; V gene: TRBV6-6; D gene: TRBD1; J gene: TRBJ1-1; CDR3 DNA: TGTGCCAGCAGTCCGGCGGCGGACAGGTGGACTGAAGCTTTCTTT; CDR3 protein: CASSPAADRWTEAFF
clone size: few; V gene: TRBV10-3; D gene: TRBD2; J gene: TRBJ2-3; CDR3 DNA: TGTGCCATCGGACTAGCGGGAGTCGCAGATACGCAGTATTTT; CDR3 protein: CAIGLAGVADTQYF
clone size: NA; V gene: TRBV15; D gene: TRBD1; J gene: TRBJ1-1; CDR3 DNA: TGTGCCACCAGCAGCAAGAAACAGGGGAGCACTGAAGCTTTCTTT; CDR3 protein: CATSSKKQGSTEAFF
clone size: few; V gene: TRBV20-1; D gene: NA; J gene: TRBJ2-3; CDR3 DNA: TGCAGTGCCCTTACAACCCCAGGGGATACGCAGTATTTT; CDR3 protein: CSALTTPGDTQYF
clone size: NA; V gene: TRBV20-1; D gene: NA; J gene: TRBJ1-2; CDR3 DNA: TGCAGTGCTAGAAGCAGTTGGGGTAACTATGGCTACACCTTC; CDR3 protein: CSARSSWGNYGYTF
clone size: few; V gene: TRBV11-2; D gene: NA; J gene: TRBJ2-1; CDR3 DNA: TGTGCCAGCAGCTCAACCCAGGGGGGGTACAATGAGCAGTTCTTC; CDR3 protein: CASSSTQGGYNEQFF
clone size: NA; V gene: TRBV24-1; D gene: NA; J gene: TRBJ2-2; CDR3 DNA: TGTGCCACCAGTCCCCTCCAGAGTTCGAACACCGGGGAGCTGTTTTTT; CDR3 protein: CATSPLQSSNTGELFF
clone size: NA; V gene: TRBV11-2; D gene: TRBD2; J gene: TRBJ2-1; CDR3 DNA: TGTGCCAGCAGCTTGGGACCGGGACTAGCGGCCTACAATGAGCAGTTCTTC; CDR3 protein: CASSLGPGLAAYNEQFF
clone size: few; V gene: TRBV6-5; D gene: NA; J gene: TRBJ2-3; CDR3 DNA: TGTGCCAGCAGCCGAGGTACGCAGTATTTT; CDR3 protein: CASSRGTQYF
clone size: NA; V gene: TRBV3-1; D gene: NA; J gene: TRBJ1-4; CDR3 DNA: TGTGCCAGCAGCCAAGATTGGAACCGGGGCGAAAAACTGTTTTTT; CDR3 protein: CASSQDWNRGEKLFF
clone size: NA; V gene: TRBV5-1; D gene: TRBD1; J gene: TRBJ2-7; CDR3 DNA: TGCGCCAGCAGCTTGGGGCCGAAGGGGGCCCCCTACGAGCAGTACTTC; CDR3 protein: CASSLGPKGAPYEQYF
clone size: few; V gene: TRBV15; D gene: TRBD2; J gene: TRBJ2-4; CDR3 DNA: TGTGCCACCAGCAGAGAGTGGACTAGAGAAAAAAACATTCAGTACTTC; CDR3 protein: CATSREWTREKNIQYF
clone size: NA; V gene: TRBV3-1; D gene: TRBD2; J gene: TRBJ2-7; CDR3 DNA: TGTGCCAGCACCCTAGCGGGGACACCTTCCTACGAGCAGTACTTC; CDR3 protein: CASTLAGTPSYEQYF
clone size: NA; V gene: TRBV7-9; D gene: NA; J gene: TRBJ1-6; CDR3 DNA: TGTGCCAGCAGTTTCCAATCCCTCCACTTT; CDR3 protein: CASSFQSLHF
clone size: NA; V gene: TRBV7-9; D gene: TRBD2; J gene: TRBJ2-2; CDR3 DNA: TGTGCCAGCAGCTTAATAGCGACATATCTAGCGGGAGCCGGGGAGCTGTTTTTT; CDR3 protein: CASSLIATYLAGAGELFF
clone size: NA; V gene: TRBV15; D gene: NA; J gene: TRBJ2-1; CDR3 DNA: TGTGCCACCAGCAGAGGAGGGGTTCCCAATGAGCAGTTCTTC; CDR3 protein: CATSRGGVPNEQFF
clone size: few; V gene: TRBV4-2; D gene: TRBD1; J gene: TRBJ2-1; CDR3 DNA: TGTGCCAGCAGTCGTGAGGGGACAGGGGGCTACAATGAGCAGTTCTTC; CDR3 protein: CASSREGTGGYNEQFF
clone size: NA; V gene: TRBV7-2; D gene: NA; J gene: TRBJ2-7; CDR3 DNA: TGTGCCAGCAGCCATCAGGTATCCTACGAGCAGTACTTC; CDR3 protein: CASSHQVSYEQYF